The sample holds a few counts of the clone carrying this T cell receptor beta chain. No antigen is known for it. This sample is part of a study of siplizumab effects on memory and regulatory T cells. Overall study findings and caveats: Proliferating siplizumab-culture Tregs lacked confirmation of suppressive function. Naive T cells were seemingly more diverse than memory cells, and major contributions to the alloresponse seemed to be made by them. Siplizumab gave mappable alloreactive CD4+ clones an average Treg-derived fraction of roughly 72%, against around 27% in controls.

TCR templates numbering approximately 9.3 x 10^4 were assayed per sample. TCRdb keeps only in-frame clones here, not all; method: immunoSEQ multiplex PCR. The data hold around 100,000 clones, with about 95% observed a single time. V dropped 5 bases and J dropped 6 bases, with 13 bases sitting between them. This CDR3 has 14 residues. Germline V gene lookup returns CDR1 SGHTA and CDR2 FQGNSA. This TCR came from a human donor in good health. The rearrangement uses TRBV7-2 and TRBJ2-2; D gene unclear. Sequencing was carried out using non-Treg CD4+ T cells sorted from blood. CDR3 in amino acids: CASSQDRLAGELFF. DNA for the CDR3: TGTGCCAGCAGCCAGGATCGCCTTGCCGGGGAGCTGTTTTTT.